The next 6 T cell receptor beta chains were all read from a single sample in a study of blood T cell repertoires in COVID-19. The table came from immunoSEQ multiplex PCR; TCRdb's copy has only in-frame clones and leaves some out. The sample records about 200,000 clones, roughly 90% being singletons. The sequenced material came from PBMCs or T cells enriched from blood (not recorded which). These receptors were taken from a woman in her late teens or twenties who had recovered from COVID-19.

The chain carries TRBV29-1 and TRBJ1-2; perhaps TRBD1 as D (6 bases). CDR3 size: 14 residues. Trimming took 6 bases from V and 0 from J, leaving 14 bases between them. Germline CDR1 and CDR2: SQVTM and ANQGSEA. CDR3 coding DNA: TGCAGCGTGGCAAACAGGGTGGCTAACTATGGCTACACCTTC. Translated, it gives CSVANRVANYGYTF.

This clone was detected only a few times. The rearrangement joins TRBV11-2 to TRBJ1-3; D is unclear. The ends were cut back, 4 bases at V and 2 bases at J, with 18 bases in the middle. This CDR3 spans 17 amino acids. CDR1 SGHAT and CDR2 FQNNGV come from the germline V gene. As DNA, the CDR3 is TGTGCCAGCAGCTACTTAGTCGGCGGGAGGACTGGAAACACCATATATTTT. It codes for CASSYLVGGRTGNTIYF.

The rearrangement links TRBV27 to TRBJ1-4; possible D gene TRBD1, 5 bases. This CDR3 spans 14 amino acids. V lost 1 base and J lost 6, with 9 bases in between. CDR1 and CDR2 (germline): MNHEY, SMNVEV (reference sequence). The CDR3 coding sequence is TGTGCCAGCAGTTTATTGGGGGGGGATGAAAAACTGTTTTTT. It codes for CASSLLGGDEKLFF.

This clone was detected once. The chain has TRBV5-1 and TRBJ2-3; 9 positions match TRBD2. The CDR3 spans 16 residues. Germline values: CDR1 SGHRS, CDR2 YFSETQ. V shed 0 bases and J 6 bases; nucleotides not matched to a gene: 8. The CDR3 DNA sequence: TGCGCCAGCAGCTTGGGGCTAGCGGGGCCCGGGGATACGCAGTATTTT. It translates to CASSLGLAGPGDTQYF.

The chain combines TRBV25-1 with TRBJ1-4, with D maybe TRBD1 (5 bases). Germline V gene lookup returns CDR1 MGHDK and CDR2 SYGVNS. Trimming removed 8 bases from V and 6 bases from J, with 16 bases in between. CDR3 length: 14 amino acids. DNA for the CDR3: TGTGCCAGCGGGACGGTGGGGGGTGATGAAAAACTGTTTTTT. Protein sequence: CASGTVGGDEKLFF.

J is TRBJ2-1 and V is TRBV2, with D maybe TRBD2 (6 bases). This CDR3 contains 16 residues. V was trimmed by 3 bases and J by 4 bases, leaving 16 bases between them. The germline CDR1 and CDR2 sequences are SNHLY and FYNNEI. CDR3 protein: CASSEGLRGLYNEQFF. CDR3 DNA sequence: TGTGCCAGCAGTGAGGGGCTGCGGGGCTTATACAATGAGCAGTTCTTC.